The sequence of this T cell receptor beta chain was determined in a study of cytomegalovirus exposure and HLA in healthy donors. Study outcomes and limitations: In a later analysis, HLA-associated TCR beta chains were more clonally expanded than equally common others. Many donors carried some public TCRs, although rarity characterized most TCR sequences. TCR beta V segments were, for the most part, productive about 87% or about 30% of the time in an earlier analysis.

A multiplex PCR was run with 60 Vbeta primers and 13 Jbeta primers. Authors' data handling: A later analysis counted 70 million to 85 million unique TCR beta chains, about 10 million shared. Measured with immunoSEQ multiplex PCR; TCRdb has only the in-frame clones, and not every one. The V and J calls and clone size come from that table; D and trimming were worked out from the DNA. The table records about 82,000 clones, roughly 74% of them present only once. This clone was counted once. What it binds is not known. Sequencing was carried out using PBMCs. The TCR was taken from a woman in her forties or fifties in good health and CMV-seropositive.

The CDR3 loop reads CASSNPGQGNEKLFF. The CDR3 DNA follows: TGTGCCAGCAGCAACCCGGGACAGGGAAATGAAAAACTGTTTTTT. This sequence joins TRBV6-5 and TRBJ1-4; TRBD1 matches at 9 bases. The germline V gene encodes CDR1 MNHEY and CDR2 SVGAGI. J gave up 5 bases and V 6 bases, and 7 bases lay outside the gene matches. The CDR3 is made up of 15 amino acids.